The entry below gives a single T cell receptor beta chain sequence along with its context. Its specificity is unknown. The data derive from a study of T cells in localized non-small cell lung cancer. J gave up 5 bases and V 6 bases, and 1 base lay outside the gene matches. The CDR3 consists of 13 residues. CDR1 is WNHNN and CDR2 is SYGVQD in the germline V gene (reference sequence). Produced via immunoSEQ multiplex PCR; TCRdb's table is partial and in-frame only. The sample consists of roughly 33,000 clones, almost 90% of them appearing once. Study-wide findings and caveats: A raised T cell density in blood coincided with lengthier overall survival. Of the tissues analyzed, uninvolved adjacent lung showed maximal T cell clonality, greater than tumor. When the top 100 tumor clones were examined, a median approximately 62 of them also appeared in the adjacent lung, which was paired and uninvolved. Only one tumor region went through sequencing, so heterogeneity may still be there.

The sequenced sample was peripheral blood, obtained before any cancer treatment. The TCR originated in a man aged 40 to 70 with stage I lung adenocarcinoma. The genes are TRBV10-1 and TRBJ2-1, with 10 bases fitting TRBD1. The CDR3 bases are TGCGCCAGCAGGGGGACAGGGGACAATGAGCAGTTCTTC. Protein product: CASRGTGDNEQFF.